This TCR beta chain derives from a study of blood T cell repertoires in COVID-19. Across the study: The origin of the acute and convalescent COVID-19 samples was the United States, Italy and Spain. T cells, B-cell-depleted T cells, or PBMCs supplied cDNA or gDNA.

How the authors handled the data: Using reference gene primer amplification, nucleated cell counts were estimated. The assay was immunoSEQ multiplex PCR, and TCRdb's table has in-frame clones only and misses some. The V and J calls and the clone size are those of that table, but D and trimming were determined from the DNA. Of 100,000 to 150,000 clones in the sample, around 87% are singletons; the top ten hold roughly 8%. V shed 4 bases, J shed 4 bases, and the junction held 2 bases outside the gene matches. The CDR3 sequence is 14 residues long. Germline CDR1 reads SEHNR; CDR2 reads FQNEAQ (reference sequence).

The chain carries TRBV7-9 and TRBJ1-5; 9 nucleotides line up with TRBD1. The sequence came from a human donor in a cohort sampled during active COVID-19. The source material was peripheral blood. Here the CDR3 DNA reads TGTGCCAGCAGCTGGACAGGGGTGAATCAGCCCCAGCATTTT. Translating gives CASSWTGVNQPQHF.